This T cell receptor (beta chain) was identified in a study of T-cell reconstitution after alpha-beta-depleted transplantation in children (dated by TCRdb to about 2016). Concerning the study at large: Using TCR repertoire profiling, the study followed T-cell immune reconstitution in a quantitative way in children after TCRalphabeta/CD19-depleted allogeneic hematopoietic cell transplantation. On the study overall, not on this receptor specifically: In some patients, the high TCRbeta diversity seen at day 60 was put down to recipient T cells and intrathymic progenitors that had survived conditioning. Apparently early alphabetaT-cell count recovery about two months after transplant reportedly relied on only several hundred rapidly expanded clones derived from non-depleted graft cells. Over subsequent months, a decline in hyperexpanded clone frequencies was noted, and after one year, T-cell counts and TCRbeta diversity were mostly ascribed to newly produced T cells.

On this clonotype itself: Its antigen is unknown. Nothing much larger sits one base from this clone, and base qualities are not available.

The treatment or condition label here, explained by the study, means: allogeneic hematopoietic cell transplantation with graft depleted of TCRalphabeta T cells and CD19 B cells. The transplant recipients were children given TCRalphabeta/CD19-depleted allogeneic hematopoietic cell grafts. V drops 0 bases and J drops 5 bases, leaving 16 bases in between. The germline V gene provides CDR1 SGHRS and CDR2 YFSETQ. Reading from cysteine to phenylalanine, the CDR3 counts 16 amino acids. Only the CDR3 region is kept as DNA, spanning 48 bases read in frame from base 1. Library generation was performed with PCR. Sequencer: Illumina HiSeq 2500. TCR library preparation used molecular barcoding, with unique molecular identifiers applied to normalize quantification of the TCRbeta repertoire. TCRdb reanalyzed the raw reads on its own, using fastp at Q25 for trimming and MiXCR for clone calling, and kept in-frame beta chains. For every CDR3 protein sequence, its rows merge into one entry that carries the most common genes and DNA. The sample table lists around 700,000 distinct CDR3 sequences, 13% of them with a count of one. The ten largest clones take up 0.79% of the sample.

This clonotype was obtained from a girl aged 2-10 years with congenital amegakaryocytic thrombocytopenia, due to receive a stem cell transplant. The sequence links TRBV5-1 to TRBJ2-3, and perhaps TRBD1 as D gene, on 5 matching bases. The source was PBMCs, collected before TCRalphabeta/CD19-depleted stem cell transplant. The CDR3 reads as follows: CASSLEVIGQGDTQYF. The DNA reads TGCGCCAGCAGCTTGGAGGTCATAGGGCAGGGAGATACGCAGTATTTT.